The next 30 T cell receptor beta chains were all read from a single sample in a study of T cell changes during pregnancy in multiple sclerosis. Assay used: immunoSEQ multiplex PCR; TCRdb lists only in-frame clones, some missing. The sample consists of 58,000 or so clones, about 89% of them appearing once. The sequenced sample was peripheral blood, obtained after pregnancy. The receptors originated from a female donor with multiple sclerosis, enrolled in a pregnancy study.

This clone was seen just once. The genes are TRBV27 and TRBJ1-2, with 7 bases matching TRBD1. J gave up 0 bases and V 1 base, and 5 bases lay outside the gene matches. Germline CDR1 reads MNHEY; CDR2 reads SMNVEV (reference sequence). This CDR3 is built from 16 residues. DNA for the CDR3: TGTGCCAGCAGTTTATGGGGACAGACCCCTAACTATGGCTACACCTTC. Translation gives CASSLWGQTPNYGYTF.

Only a few counts were recorded for this clone. This chain connects TRBV14 to TRBJ1-4; possible D gene TRBD1, 5 bases. The length of the CDR3 is 16 residues. Germline V gives CDR1 SGHDN, CDR2 FVKESK. The V gene lost 1 base and the J gene lost 8 bases, with 17 bases spanning the gap. The CDR3 DNA reads as TGTGCCAGCAGCCAAGTTGGGACTCCAAGGTGGGAAAAACTGTTTTTT. It translates to CASSQVGTPRWEKLFF.

The chain is built from TRBV29-1 and TRBJ2-1, with TRBD2 as a possible D gene (7 bases). The CDR3 extends over 15 amino acids. Germline lookup yields CDR1 SQVTM and CDR2 ANQGSEA. With 4 bases removed from V and 0 bases from J, the gap between germline ends came to 13 bases. The CDR3 is CSVGGGHGSYNEQFF. CDR3 coding DNA: TGCAGCGTTGGGGGGGGACACGGCTCCTACAATGAGCAGTTCTTC.

The chain links TRBV27 to TRBJ1-5, with 7 bases aligning to TRBD1. The ends lost 5 bases at V and 6 bases at J; junction bases unmatched: 10. The CDR3 extends over 15 amino acids. In germline, CDR1 is MNHEY, CDR2 SMNVEV (reference sequence). CDR3 sequence (DNA): TGTGCCAGCAGTCTAAGGACAGGAGCGGGTCAGCCCCAGCATTTT. This sequence encodes CASSLRTGAGQPQHF.

The gene calls are TRBV7-9 and TRBJ1-6, with no clear D. This CDR3 comprises 12 residues. Deletions cut 0 bases from V and 13 bases from J, with 7 bases between. Germline CDR1 reads SEHNR; CDR2 reads FQNEAQ (reference sequence). For the CDR3, the DNA is TGTGCCAGCAGCTTAGCGTACTTCCCCCTCCACTTT. Translated: CASSLAYFPLHF.

The J gene is TRBJ1-3, the V gene TRBV25-1, with D hard to call. Per germline, CDR1 MGHDK and CDR2 SYGVNS. This CDR3 spans 11 amino acids. Trimming left V 5 bases short and J 4 bases short, with 3 bases between. The CDR3 region is CASSPGNTIYF. CDR3 coding DNA: TGTGCCAGCAGTCCGGGAAACACCATATATTTT.

The V gene is TRBV18, the J gene TRBJ1-4; D gene unclear. This CDR3 contains 15 residues. V lost 6 bases to trimming and J lost 7 bases, with 18 bases between them. Per germline, CDR1 KGHSH and CDR2 LQKENI. CDR3 residues: CASSRVEGLGEKLFF. CDR3 nucleotides: TGTGCCAGCTCCCGCGTGGAGGGCCTAGGTGAAAAACTGTTTTTT.

The chain combines TRBV5-1 with TRBJ2-3; 7 bases line up with TRBD1. V was pared by 7 bases and J by 0 bases, with 5 bases of the junction left unmatched. Germline V CDR1 and CDR2: SGHRS, YFSETQ. This CDR3 has 14 amino acids. This chain's CDR3 is CASATGASTDTQYF. In DNA, the CDR3 is TGCGCCAGCGCCACAGGGGCTAGCACAGATACGCAGTATTTT.

This clone was counted once. The CDR3 spells CASSDPNGRQGGTEAFF. DNA for the CDR3: TGTGCCAGCAGCGACCCGAATGGACGACAGGGGGGCACTGAAGCTTTCTTT. This chain links TRBV9 with TRBJ1-1; 9 nucleotides align to TRBD1. Germline values: CDR1 SGDLS, CDR2 YYNGEE. J was trimmed by 4 bases and V by 3 bases; bases with no gene match: 13. The CDR3 extends over 17 amino acids.

This chain connects TRBV4-1 to TRBJ2-5, with 9 bases lining up with TRBD1. CDR1 and CDR2 from the germline V gene are MGHRA and YSYEKL. This CDR3 comprises 15 residues. V lost 6 bases, J lost 5 bases, and 10 bases stayed unmatched. The CDR3 here is CASRLTGTGSETQYF. Written as DNA, the CDR3 is TGCGCCAGCAGACTAACCGGGACAGGGTCCGAGACCCAGTACTTC.

The rearrangement links TRBV4-3 to TRBJ1-2; 8 nucleotides agree with TRBD1. V lost 6 bases and J lost 5; bases outside the gene matches: 5. This CDR3 has 13 residues. CDR1 is LGHNA, CDR2 YSLEER, per germline. CDR3 coding DNA: TGCGCCAGCAGTAGGGACAGGAGTTATGGCTACACCTTC. It yields the protein CASSRDRSYGYTF.

The rearrangement joins TRBV5-6 to TRBJ1-2; D gene uncertain. This CDR3 is built from 14 residues. The V gene lost 0 bases and the J gene lost 2 bases, with 8 bases spanning the gap. Germline V CDR1 and CDR2: SGHDT, YYEEEE. The CDR3 nucleotides read TGTGCCAGCAGCTTGGAGCCGGGGAACTATGGCTACACCTTC. This sequence encodes CASSLEPGNYGYTF.

V and J are TRBV2 and TRBJ2-5; maybe TRBD2 (5 bases). Trimming took 4 bases from V and 0 from J, leaving 6 bases between them. This CDR3 has 13 amino acids. Germline CDR1 SNHLY, CDR2 FYNNEI. CDR3 in amino acids: CASSALDQETQYF. CDR3 nucleotide sequence: TGTGCCAGCAGTGCACTAGACCAAGAGACCCAGTACTTC.

This sequence joins TRBV6-5 and TRBJ2-7, with D tentatively TRBD2 (6 bases). V was pared by 4 bases and J by 2 bases, with 12 bases between. The germline V gene encodes CDR1 MNHEY and CDR2 SVGAGI. The length of the CDR3 is 14 residues. CDR3 sequence: CASSFTGLTYEQYF. Written as DNA, the CDR3 is TGTGCCAGCAGTTTTACGGGACTCACCTACGAGCAGTACTTC.

The chain has TRBV7-3 and TRBJ2-1, with D perhaps TRBD2 (5 bases). Germline V CDR1 and CDR2: SGHTA, FQGTGA. The ends were cut back, 5 bases at V and 4 bases at J, with 18 bases in the middle. This CDR3 is built from 16 residues. The CDR3 bases are TGTGCCAGCAGCCTGATGGCGGGCGCTTCTTACAATGAGCAGTTCTTC. Protein: CASSLMAGASYNEQFF.

V gene TRBV19 combines with J gene TRBJ1-1; TRBD1 is a possible D gene (5 bases). Germline CDR1 reads LNHDA; CDR2 reads SQIVND (reference sequence). The CDR3 is made up of 14 amino acids. Deletions cut 4 bases from V and 4 bases from J, with 13 bases between. The CDR3 DNA follows: TGTGCCAGTAGTAGTCATCTGGGGGGCACTGAAGCTTTCTTT. Residues: CASSSHLGGTEAFF.

The chain recombines TRBV5-4 with TRBJ1-1; tentatively, D is TRBD1 (5 bases). Germline lookup yields CDR1 SGHNT and CDR2 YYREEE (reference sequence). The CDR3 spans 15 residues. V gave up 3 bases and J gave up 10 bases, with 22 bases separating them. The CDR3 nucleotides are TGTGCCAGCAGCTCTTATGCGACAGTGCAGCTTGGAGCTTTCTTT. It is translated as CASSSYATVQLGAFF.

This sequence joins TRBV6-1 and TRBJ1-4; no definite D call. CDR3 length equals 17 residues. Per the germline V gene, CDR1 is MNHNS and CDR2 is SASEGT. V gave up 4 bases and J gave up 7 bases, with 22 bases separating them. DNA of the CDR3: TGTGCCAGCAGTGGGGAGCGGGGTAATCGGTACAGTGAAAAACTGTTTTTT. Translated: CASSGERGNRYSEKLFF.

The chain recombines TRBV10-3 with TRBJ1-1, with D uncertain. The CDR3 consists of 13 residues. The germline V gene encodes CDR1 ENHRY and CDR2 SYGVKD. Trimming cost V 10 bases and J 1 base, with 13 bases left between them. CDR3 nucleotide sequence: TGTGCCAGCCGGAGGGAGTCGAACACTGAAGCTTTCTTT. It is translated as CASRRESNTEAFF.

The chain recombines TRBV28 with TRBJ2-7; 9 nucleotides agree with TRBD2. This CDR3 is 15 amino acids long. With V trimmed by 3 bases and J by 3 bases, 6 bases remained unmatched. CDR1 is MDHEN, CDR2 SYDVKM, per germline. The CDR3 nucleotides read TGTGCCAGCAGTTTCCCAGCGGGGGGAAACTACGAGCAGTACTTC. Amino acids: CASSFPAGGNYEQYF.

The chain couples TRBV9 to TRBJ2-2; the match to TRBD1 covers 11 bases. Germline trimming cut 4 bases from V and 7 bases from J; bases unmatched to any gene: 18. This CDR3 comprises 19 residues. Looked up from germline, CDR1 is SGDLS and CDR2 is YYNGEE. CDR3: CASSSRSGLDRGQNGELFF. The CDR3 DNA is TGTGCCAGCAGCTCACGAAGCGGACTGGACAGGGGGCAGAACGGGGAGCTGTTTTTT.

The chain has TRBV27 and TRBJ2-1; 7 bases are a match to TRBD2. This CDR3 is 17 amino acids long. The trim removed 2 bases at V and 4 bases at J, leaving 11 bases unmatched. Germline V gene lookup returns CDR1 MNHEY and CDR2 SMNVEV (reference sequence). The CDR3 DNA sequence: TGTGCCAGCAGTTTACCACCGGCGGGAGAAAATTACAATGAGCAGTTCTTC. It encodes CASSLPPAGENYNEQFF.

This clone was observed a few times. The chain is built from TRBV4-1 and TRBJ1-5; tentative D call: TRBD1 (6 bases). The ends were cut back, 5 bases at V and 2 bases at J, with 13 bases in the middle. The germline gives CDR1 MGHRA, CDR2 YSYEKL. The CDR3 consists of 15 residues. The CDR3 coding sequence is TGCGCCAGCAGCTACAGGGAACGGGGCAATCAGCCCCAGCATTTT. As protein: CASSYRERGNQPQHF.

The chain joins TRBV5-6 to TRBJ1-1; possibly TRBD1 for D (5 bases). With 2 bases removed from V and 0 bases from J, the gap between germline ends came to 8 bases. CDR1 SGHDT and CDR2 YYEEEE come from the germline V gene. The CDR3 is made up of 14 amino acids. CDR3 region: CASSFSGLNTEAFF. CDR3 coding DNA: TGTGCCAGCAGCTTCTCAGGGTTGAACACTGAAGCTTTCTTT.

The chain is built from TRBV28 and TRBJ1-2, with 9 bases that match TRBD1. With 6 bases clipped from V and 5 bases from J, the junction kept 4 bases outside the gene matches. This CDR3 contains 13 residues. Germline CDR1 reads MDHEN; CDR2 reads SYDVKM. CDR3 DNA sequence: TGTGCCAGCAGCCTACAGGGGGCATATGGCTACACCTTC. It translates to CASSLQGAYGYTF.

The rearrangement links TRBV15 to TRBJ2-2, with D possibly TRBD1 on 6 matching bases. V dropped 0 bases and J dropped 2 bases, with 7 bases sitting between them. The CDR3 is 15 residues long. Germline V CDR1 and CDR2: LNHNV, YYDKDF (reference sequence). The CDR3 DNA reads as TGTGCCACCAGCAGAGATGGGACAAACACCGGGGAGCTGTTTTTT. Its translation: CATSRDGTNTGELFF.

The chain couples TRBV9 to TRBJ1-2; TRBD1 might be the D (5 bases). The CDR3 is 12 amino acids. Germline V gene lookup returns CDR1 SGDLS and CDR2 YYNGEE. The V end lost 3 bases, the J end lost 7 bases, and 10 bases lay between the germline ends. CDR3 DNA sequence: TGTGCCAGCAGCGCGGGACTCTCTGGCTACACCTTC. This translates into CASSAGLSGYTF.

The chain joins TRBV7-2 to TRBJ2-7; 9 bases agree with TRBD1. The CDR3 is made up of 14 amino acids. J gave up 2 bases and V 5 bases, and 4 bases lay outside the gene matches. CDR1 SGHTA and CDR2 FQGNSA come from the germline V gene. CDR3 sequence reads: CASSLGTGTYEQYF. CDR3 bases: TGTGCCAGCAGCCTCGGGACAGGGACCTACGAGCAGTACTTC.

The chain is built from TRBV21-1 and TRBJ1-5. TRBV21-1 is assigned pseudogene status. CDR3 length: 14 amino acids. DNA for the CDR3: TGTGCCAGCAGCAAAGACGGAGGCAATCAGCCCCAGCATTTT. This sequence encodes CASSKDGGNQPQHF.

V is TRBV7-9 and J is TRBJ2-2; possible D gene TRBD1, 5 bases. This CDR3 is built from 13 residues. V lost 1 base and J lost 6, with 6 bases in between. Germline-derived CDR1 and CDR2 are SEHNR and FQNEAQ (reference sequence). CDR3 residues: CASSLEGSGELFF. DNA for the CDR3: TGTGCCAGCAGCTTAGAGGGGTCCGGGGAGCTGTTTTTT.